These 11 T cell receptor beta chains were sequenced from one sample in a study of blood T cell repertoires in COVID-19. Sequencing used immunoSEQ multiplex PCR; TCRdb keeps in-frame clones, though not all of them. The sample records about 270,000 clones, roughly four fifths being singletons. Material for sequencing was peripheral blood. These receptors were obtained from a woman in her fifties or sixties who had recovered from COVID-19.

The chain has TRBV5-1 and TRBJ2-2; D gene uncertain. This CDR3 contains 13 residues. With 2 bases removed from V and 7 bases from J, the gap between germline ends came to 9 bases. Germline V CDR1 and CDR2: SGHRS, YFSETQ. The CDR3 here is CASSLMEIGELFF. The DNA for the CDR3 is TGCGCCAGCAGCTTAATGGAGATCGGGGAGCTGTTTTTT.

CDR3 loop: CASSTSGTNTGELFF. The CDR3 DNA sequence: TGTGCCAGCAGCACTAGCGGAACGAACACCGGGGAGCTGTTTTTT. This chain links TRBV9 with TRBJ2-2; 8 bases map to TRBD2. CDR1 and CDR2 (germline): SGDLS, YYNGEE. The CDR3 length is 15 residues. The V and J ends lost 4 bases and 0 bases, in that order; junction bases with no gene match: 2.

To note about this clone: The same CDR3 is also encoded by other DNA sequences in this sample. The chain uses TRBV28 and TRBJ1-2; the D is unclear. Between the trimmed V and J ends, which lost 4 bases and 5 bases, there was a span of 5 bases. Germline-derived CDR1 and CDR2 are MDHEN and SYDVKM. The CDR3 has 11 residues. CDR3 sequence reads: CASSSRYGYTF. CDR3 DNA sequence: TGTGCCAGCAGTTCGAGGTATGGCTACACCTTC.

The CDR3 DNA reads TGTGCCAGCAGTACCCGACTAGCGGGAGCGTGGGGAGAGACCCAGTACTTC. Protein sequence: CASSTRLAGAWGETQYF. The genes are TRBV6-2 or TRBV6-3 and TRBJ2-5, with 12 positions matching TRBD2. This CDR3 has 17 residues. Germline CDR1 and CDR2: MNHEY and SVGEGT. V trimming: 5 bases; J trimming: 4 bases; junction bases outside the gene matches: 11.

This chain uses TRBV28 with TRBJ2-1, with 7 positions matching TRBD1. The CDR3 contains 15 residues. Trimming took 1 base from V and 6 from J; bases not matched to a gene: 6. Germline CDR1 and CDR2: MDHEN and SYDVKM. CDR3 nucleotide sequence: TGTGCCAGCAGTTTATCCGGGACAGCCCTCAATGAGCAGTTCTTC. Amino acid sequence: CASSLSGTALNEQFF. The full variable domain, rest sourced from reference TRBV28 and TRBJ2-1, is DVKVTQSSRYLVKRTGEKVFLECVQDMDHENMFWYRQDPGLGLRLIYFSYDVKMKEKGDIPEGYSVSREKKERFSLILESASTNQTSMYLCASSLSGTALNEQFFGPGTRLTVL.

V usage is TRBV24-1 and J usage is TRBJ2-7; perhaps TRBD1 as D (6 bases). Germline CDR1 is KGHDR and CDR2 is SFDVKD. The CDR3 runs to 12 residues. With 7 bases removed from V and 6 bases from J, the gap between germline ends came to 12 bases. In DNA, the CDR3 is TGTGCCACCAGCAGGGGCCCTGGCGAGCAGTACTTC. Its translation: CATSRGPGEQYF.

This clone has just a few counts. The chain joins TRBV5-4 to TRBJ2-3, with 8 bases lining up with TRBD2. CDR1 is SGHNT, CDR2 YYREEE, per germline (reference sequence). V was clipped by 3 bases and J by 3 bases; unmatched bases: 3. This CDR3 contains 14 residues. CDR3 sequence (DNA): TGTGCCAGCAGCTATGGCGGGGGGACAGATACGCAGTATTTT. Protein: CASSYGGGTDTQYF. The complete variable domain, with remaining parts taken from reference TRBV5-4 and TRBJ2-3, reads ETGVTQSPTHLIKTRGQQVTLRCSSQSGHNTVSWYQQALGQGPQFIFQYYREEENGRGNFPPRFSGLQFPNYSSELNVNALELDDSALYLCASSYGGGTDTQYFGPGTRLTVL.

The chain couples TRBV9 to TRBJ2-1; D is possibly TRBD2 (6 bases). V was trimmed by 0 bases and J by 0 bases, leaving 10 bases between them. The CDR3 sequence is 16 residues long. Germline V lookup: CDR1 SGDLS, CDR2 YYNGEE. This CDR3 reads CASSVGGGVSYNEQFF. The CDR3 region has the DNA TGTGCCAGCAGCGTAGGTGGCGGGGTCTCCTACAATGAGCAGTTCTTC. Complete variable domain (other parts from reference TRBV9 and TRBJ2-1): DSGVTQTPKHLITATGQRVTLRCSPRSGDLSVYWYQQSLDQGLQFLIQYYNGEERAKGNILERFSAQQFPDLHSELNLSSLELGDSALYFCASSVGGGVSYNEQFFGPGTRLTVL.

V is TRBV6-5 and J is TRBJ1-6, with 7 bases aligning to TRBD1. Trimming removed 6 bases from V and 7 bases from J; junction bases left unmatched: 9. The CDR3 has 15 amino acids. CDR1 is MNHEY, CDR2 SVGAGI, per germline. The DNA of the CDR3 is TGTGCCAGCAGCGGCGCCGGGACAGAGAATTCACCCCTCCACTTT. Its translation is CASSGAGTENSPLHF.

The chain is built from TRBV9 and TRBJ2-7; TRBD1 might be the D (5 bases). Germline assignment: CDR1 SGDLS and CDR2 YYNGEE. V lost 0 bases, J lost 5 bases, and 18 bases lay in between. The CDR3 runs 16 residues. CDR3 sequence reads: CASSVALGQGQNEQYF. Here the CDR3 DNA reads TGTGCCAGCAGCGTAGCTCTCGGGCAGGGCCAGAACGAGCAGTACTTC.

This sequence joins TRBV19 and TRBJ1-1; no firm D call. V was trimmed by 4 bases and J by 1 base, leaving 10 bases between them. This CDR3 comprises 14 residues. The germline V gene has CDR1 LNHDA and CDR2 SQIVND (reference sequence). The CDR3 nucleotides read TGTGCCAGTAGTAGAATCCCGGGGAACACTGAAGCTTTCTTT. It encodes CASSRIPGNTEAFF.